This passage covers 10 T cell receptor beta chains from one sample sequenced in a study of T cell changes during pregnancy in multiple sclerosis. Assay: immunoSEQ multiplex PCR; the TCRdb copy retains only in-frame clones and omits some. The sample lists approximately 69,000 clones; roughly 90% were seen once. The sequencing here drew on CD4+ T cells from peripheral blood mononuclear cells, taken in the third trimester of pregnancy. The receptors derive from a female donor in good health, enrolled as a control in a pregnancy study.

The chain joins TRBV7-6 to TRBJ1-1; D gene uncertain. The CDR3 is 14 residues long. Germline CDR1 is SGHVS and CDR2 is FNYEAQ. V lost 1 base and J lost 4, with 10 bases in between. CDR3 amino acids: CASSLGGESTEAFF. The CDR3 DNA reads as TGTGCCAGCAGCTTAGGCGGCGAGAGCACTGAAGCTTTCTTT.

The V gene is TRBV19, the J gene TRBJ1-2; D possibly corresponds to TRBD1 (6 bases). The CDR3 length is 14 residues. V lost 4 bases and J 4 bases, leaving 13 bases between the germline ends. Germline CDR1 reads LNHDA; CDR2 reads SQIVND (reference sequence). The chain's CDR3 is CASSTQGTTYGYTF. DNA of the CDR3: TGTGCCAGTAGTACTCAGGGGACTACCTATGGCTACACCTTC.

J is TRBJ2-7 and V is TRBV6-1; 13 nucleotides agree with TRBD2. The junction had 5 bases not matched to a gene; V was cut back by 5 bases and J by 4 bases. This CDR3 contains 15 residues. Per the germline V gene, CDR1 is MNHNS and CDR2 is SASEGT. The CDR3 here is CASSPLAGGEYEQYF. In DNA, the CDR3 is TGTGCCAGCAGTCCACTAGCGGGGGGGGAGTACGAGCAGTACTTC.

The chain carries TRBV11-2 and TRBJ2-5; tentatively, D is TRBD1 (6 bases). This CDR3 has 17 residues. The V gene lost 0 bases and the J gene lost 2 bases, with 16 bases spanning the gap. Germline lookup yields CDR1 SGHAT and CDR2 FQNNGV. The DNA of the CDR3 is TGTGCCAGCAGCTTAGATGACGGCAGGGGCTGGCAAGAGACCCAGTACTTC. This codes for CASSLDDGRGWQETQYF.

The chain employs TRBV19 and TRBJ2-7, with TRBD2 identical over 7 bases. After removal of 7 bases from V and 0 bases from J, the junction contained 6 bases not matched to a gene. The CDR3 consists of 14 residues. Germline assignment: CDR1 LNHDA and CDR2 SQIVND (reference sequence). The chain's CDR3 is CASTLGGNSYEQYF. CDR3 coding DNA: TGTGCCAGTACCCTGGGGGGGAACTCCTACGAGCAGTACTTC.

V and J are TRBV7-9 and TRBJ1-4; TRBD1 matches 9 bases. CDR1 is SEHNR, CDR2 FQNEAQ, per germline (reference sequence). The CDR3 is made up of 15 amino acids. V lost 2 bases to trimming and J lost 3 bases; unmatched junction nucleotides: 1. The CDR3 reads CASSLTGGPNEKLFF. The DNA for the CDR3 is TGTGCCAGCAGCTTAACAGGGGGCCCTAATGAAAAACTGTTTTTT.

The chain couples TRBV6-5 to TRBJ2-2, with 12 bases that match TRBD1. The CDR3 covers 15 residues. Germline CDR1 reads MNHEY; CDR2 reads SVGAGI. The junction had 5 bases not matched to a gene; V was cut back by 6 bases and J by 6 bases. The DNA for the CDR3 is TGTGCCAGCAGGTCGGGACAGGGGGCCCCCGGGGAGCTGTTTTTT. Protein product: CASRSGQGAPGELFF.

The V call is TRBV10-3, the J call TRBJ2-7; D is unclear. CDR1 is ENHRY and CDR2 is SYGVKD in the germline V gene. V lost 3 bases and J lost 3, with 6 bases in between. This CDR3 spans 12 amino acids. The CDR3 nucleotides read TGTGCCATCAGTGAAGAGGACTACGAGCAGTACTTC. Translation gives CAISEEDYEQYF.

The CDR3 region has the DNA TGTGCCAGCAGCTTGGGGGGACTCCGGACGAATGAGCAGTTCTTC. It yields the protein CASSLGGLRTNEQFF. The rearrangement uses TRBV5-6 and TRBJ2-1; tentatively, D is TRBD2 (6 bases). Trimming took off 0 bases at V and 7 bases at J, with 14 bases between the two ends. CDR1 and CDR2 (germline): SGHDT, YYEEEE. CDR3 length: 15 residues.

The V and J genes are TRBV7-6 and TRBJ1-4; 11 bases fit TRBD1. Germline V CDR1 and CDR2: SGHVS, FNYEAQ. The CDR3 runs to 17 residues. The trim removed 1 base at V and 10 bases at J, leaving 11 bases unmatched. The CDR3 nucleotides are TGTGCCAGCAGCTTAGGGGGCGTGGGACAGGGGGTCGGAAAACTGTTTTTT. This encodes CASSLGGVGQGVGKLFF.